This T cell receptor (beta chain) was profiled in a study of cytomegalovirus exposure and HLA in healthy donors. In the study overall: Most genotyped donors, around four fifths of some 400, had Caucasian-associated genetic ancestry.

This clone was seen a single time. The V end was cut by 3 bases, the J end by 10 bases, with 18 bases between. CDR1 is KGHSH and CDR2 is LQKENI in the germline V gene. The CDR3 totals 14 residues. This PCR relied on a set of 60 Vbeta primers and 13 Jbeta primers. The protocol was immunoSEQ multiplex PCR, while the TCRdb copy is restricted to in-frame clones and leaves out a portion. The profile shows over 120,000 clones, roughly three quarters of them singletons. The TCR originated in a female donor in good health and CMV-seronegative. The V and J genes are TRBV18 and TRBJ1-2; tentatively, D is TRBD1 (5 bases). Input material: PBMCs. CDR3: CASSPKTGGSDYTF. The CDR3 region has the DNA TGTGCCAGCTCACCTAAAACGGGGGGTTCGGACTACACCTTC.